This T cell receptor (beta chain) was sequenced during a study of T cells expressing NK-cell markers. Study in general: Repertoires of TCR beta were obtained from T cells sorted as CD3+CD56+NKG2C+, CD3+CD56+NKG2C- and CD3+CD56-NKG2C+. In the group of eight sequenced donors, seven were HCMV-seropositive and one was seronegative. General study points: Six or seven donors had dominant NKG2C+ clonotypes that comprised about 1.0-7.5% of their CD8+ T cells.

Germline V gene sequence: CDR1 MNHEY, CDR2 SVGEGT. The CDR3 contains 14 residues. TCRdb reprocessed the 5' RACE reads and keeps a single row for each CDR3 protein, giving no DNA. In total, the table holds 500,000 to 600,000 distinct CDR3 sequences. Notes on this clonotype: The target antigen is unknown.

The rearrangement joins TRBV6-2 or TRBV6-3 to TRBJ2-1; lacking DNA, the TRBD1 call made by TCRdb goes unchecked. The sequenced material came from blood T cells: a sorted CD56 or NKG2C T cell subset, CD4+ or CD8+ T cells, or bulk PBMC T cells (not recorded which). The TCR sequence derives from a man aged 18-30 years in good health. CDR3 in amino acids: CASSSNNFPGPMFF.